This T cell receptor beta chain was recorded in a study of T cell clones after liver transplantation. As for the study in general: A pre-transplant mixed lymphocyte reaction with TCRbeta sequencing defined graft-donor-reactive clones followed in post-transplant blood. HCV positivity affected three of eight recipients; the rest lacked autoimmune or viral indications.

TCRdb's table, derived via immunoSEQ multiplex PCR, lists solely in-frame clones and lacks some. The table lists about 74,000 clones, approximately 80% of them singletons, with roughly 0.54% in the top ten. Remarks on this clone: Antigen unknown.

Overall study findings and caveats: Small, mixed patient groups and varying post-transplant times limit these conclusions. In a couple of subjects, few donor cells limited the measurable donor-reactive repertoire.

V lost 4 bases and J lost 7; bases outside the gene matches: 4. CDR1 is SGHDT and CDR2 is YYEEEE in the germline V gene. The CDR3 consists of 15 residues. The specimen comprised CD4+ T cells from blood, sampled before liver transplant. The rearrangement joins TRBV5-6 to TRBJ2-1; 14 nucleotides align to TRBD2. The source of this sequence is a human donor who received a liver transplant. CDR3 nucleotide sequence: TGTGCCAGCAGCGACGGGACTAGCGGGGGTAATGAGCAGTTCTTC. Translated, it gives CASSDGTSGGNEQFF. Based on the CDR3 plus reference TRBV5-6 and TRBJ2-1, the full variable domain is DAGVTQSPTHLIKTRGQQVTLRCSPKSGHDTVSWYQQALGQGPQFIFQYYEEEERQRGNFPDRFSGHQFPNYSSELNVNALLLGDSALYLCASSDGTSGGNEQFFGPGTRLTVL.